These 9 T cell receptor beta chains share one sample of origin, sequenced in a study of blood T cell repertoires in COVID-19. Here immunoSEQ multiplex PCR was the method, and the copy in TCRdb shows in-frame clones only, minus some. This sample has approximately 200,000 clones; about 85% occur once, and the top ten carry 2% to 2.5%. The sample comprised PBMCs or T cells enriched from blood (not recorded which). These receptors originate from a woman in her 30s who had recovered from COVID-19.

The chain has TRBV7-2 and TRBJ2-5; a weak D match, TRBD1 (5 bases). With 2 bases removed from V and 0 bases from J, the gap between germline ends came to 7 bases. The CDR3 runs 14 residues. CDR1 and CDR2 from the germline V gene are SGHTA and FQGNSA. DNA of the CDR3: TGTGCCAGCAGCTTAACGACAGACCAAGAGACCCAGTACTTC. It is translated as CASSLTTDQETQYF.

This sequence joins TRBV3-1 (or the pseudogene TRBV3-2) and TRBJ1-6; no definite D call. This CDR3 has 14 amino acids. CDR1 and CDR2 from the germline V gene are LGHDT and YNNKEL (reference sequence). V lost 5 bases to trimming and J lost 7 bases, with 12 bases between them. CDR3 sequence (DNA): TGTGCCAGCAGCTCTGCCCCAGCGAATTCACCCCTCCACTTT. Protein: CASSSAPANSPLHF.

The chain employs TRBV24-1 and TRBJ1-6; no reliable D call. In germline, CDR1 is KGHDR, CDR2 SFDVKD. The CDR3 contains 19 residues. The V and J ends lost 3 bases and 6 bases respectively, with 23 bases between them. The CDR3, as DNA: TGTGCCACCAGTGATGAAGCGGGTCGGGCGTTGATCCTTAATTCACCCCTCCACTTT. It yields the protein CATSDEAGRALILNSPLHF.

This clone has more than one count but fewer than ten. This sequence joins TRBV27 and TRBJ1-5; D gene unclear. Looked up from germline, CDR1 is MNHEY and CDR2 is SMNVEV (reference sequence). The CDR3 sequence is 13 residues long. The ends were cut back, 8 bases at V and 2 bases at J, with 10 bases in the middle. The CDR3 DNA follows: TGTGCCAGCGGCGGATGGGGCAATCAGCCCCAGCATTTT. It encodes CASGGWGNQPQHF.

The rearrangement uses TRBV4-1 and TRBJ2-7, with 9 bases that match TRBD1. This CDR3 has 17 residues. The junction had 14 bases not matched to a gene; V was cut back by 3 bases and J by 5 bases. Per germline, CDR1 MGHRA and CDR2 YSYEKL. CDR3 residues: CASSHLSAGTGHDEQYF. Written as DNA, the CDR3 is TGCGCCAGCAGCCATCTTTCGGCCGGGACAGGGCATGACGAGCAGTACTTC.

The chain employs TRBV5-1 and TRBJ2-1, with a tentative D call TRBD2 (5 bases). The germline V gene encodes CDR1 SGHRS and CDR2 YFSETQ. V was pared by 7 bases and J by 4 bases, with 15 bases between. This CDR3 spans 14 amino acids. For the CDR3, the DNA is TGCGCCAGCGGGCTGAGGACTGGATACAATGAGCAGTTCTTC. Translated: CASGLRTGYNEQFF.

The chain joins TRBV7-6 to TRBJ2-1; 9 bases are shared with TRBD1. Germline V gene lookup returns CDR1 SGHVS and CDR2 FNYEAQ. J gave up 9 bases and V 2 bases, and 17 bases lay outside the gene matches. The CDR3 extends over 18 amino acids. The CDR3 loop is CASSLLGGGQGGFGEQFF. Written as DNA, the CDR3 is TGTGCCAGCAGCTTATTGGGCGGGGGACAGGGAGGATTCGGTGAGCAGTTCTTC.

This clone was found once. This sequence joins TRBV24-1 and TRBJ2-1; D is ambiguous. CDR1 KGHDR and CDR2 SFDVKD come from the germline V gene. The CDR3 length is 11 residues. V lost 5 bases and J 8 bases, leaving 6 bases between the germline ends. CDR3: CATSGGYEQFF. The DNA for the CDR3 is TGTGCCACCAGTGGAGGCTATGAGCAGTTCTTC.

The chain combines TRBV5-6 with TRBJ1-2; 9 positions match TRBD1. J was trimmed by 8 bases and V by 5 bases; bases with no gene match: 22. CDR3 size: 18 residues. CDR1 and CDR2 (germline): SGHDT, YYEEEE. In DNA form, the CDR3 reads TGTGCCAGCAGAGGGGACAGGGAGGGAGCCTTTTTTCCAGAGGGCTACACCTTC. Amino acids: CASRGDREGAFFPEGYTF.